Each of the 21 T cell receptor beta chains below was sequenced from the same sample in a study of PD-1 blockade in classical Hodgkin lymphoma. The table came from immunoSEQ multiplex PCR; TCRdb's copy has only in-frame clones and leaves some out. The table shows about 110,000 clones, with 89% occurring only once. Each of the patients experienced relapse following autologous stem cell transplantation, and their brentuximab vedotin exposure differed. This specimen consisted of peripheral blood mononuclear cells (PBMCs), obtained before the second cycle of nivolumab. These receptors all come from a human donor with classical Hodgkin lymphoma.

The rearrangement joins TRBV7-2 to TRBJ2-4; 9 bases are shared with TRBD1. CDR1 is SGHTA, CDR2 FQGNSA, per germline. The CDR3 runs to 14 residues. With V trimmed by 5 bases and J by 7 bases, 6 bases remained unmatched. CDR3 nucleotide sequence: TGTGCCAGCAGCCGCGGGACAGGGATGAACATTCAGTACTTC. Its translation is CASSRGTGMNIQYF.

The chain carries TRBV25-1 and TRBJ2-7; 8 bases map to TRBD1. V shed 1 base and J 2 bases; nucleotides not matched to a gene: 10. Germline V gene sequence: CDR1 MGHDK, CDR2 SYGVNS. The CDR3 loop spans 17 amino acids. The CDR3 nucleotides read TGTGCCAGCAGTGAATTCCCCGGACAGGGAAGCGCCTACGAGCAGTACTTC. It is translated as CASSEFPGQGSAYEQYF.

The gene calls are TRBV5-6 and TRBJ1-1; D unclear. Trimming left V 2 bases short and J 7 bases short, with 12 bases between. Germline V gives CDR1 SGHDT, CDR2 YYEEEE. The CDR3 is 13 residues long. The CDR3 nucleotides are TGTGCCAGCAGCTTTCGAGTCGGCGTTGAAGCTTTCTTT. Protein sequence: CASSFRVGVEAFF.

This clone was seen just once. The chain is built from TRBV6-1 and TRBJ2-6; possible D gene TRBD2, 5 bases. The V end was cut by 6 bases, the J end by 0 bases, with 9 bases between. Germline lookup yields CDR1 MNHNS and CDR2 SASEGT. The CDR3 contains 15 residues. CDR3 sequence: CASRGVGSGANVLTF. The CDR3 nucleotides are TGTGCCAGCAGGGGAGTTGGCTCTGGGGCCAACGTCCTGACTTTC.

Notes on this clone: Other nucleotide sequences in the sample specify the same CDR3. The chain recombines TRBV18 with TRBJ2-1; TRBD2 aligns across 9 bases. V lost 0 bases, J lost 7 bases, and 7 bases stayed unmatched. The CDR3 has 16 residues. CDR1 and CDR2 (germline): KGHSH, LQKENI. CDR3 in amino acids: CASSPPSAGGANEQFF. The CDR3 nucleotides read TGTGCCAGCTCACCACCCTCAGCGGGAGGCGCGAATGAGCAGTTCTTC. The full variable domain, with the rest looked up from reference TRBV18 and TRBJ2-1, is NAGVMQNPRHLVRRRGQEARLRCSPMKGHSHVYWYRQLPEEGLKFMVYLQKENIIDESGMPKERFSAEFPKEGPSILRIQQVVRGDSAAYFCASSPPSAGGANEQFFGPGTRLTVL.

The rearrangement joins TRBV7-7 to TRBJ2-6, with D perhaps TRBD2 (6 bases). Germline lookup yields CDR1 SSHAT and CDR2 FNYEAQ (reference sequence). Trimming took 5 bases from V and 1 from J, leaving 21 bases between them. The CDR3 contains 19 residues. CDR3 protein: CASSGPGDLRESGANVLTF. DNA of the CDR3: TGTGCCAGCAGCGGACCGGGAGATTTGAGGGAGTCTGGGGCCAACGTCCTGACTTTC.

The chain combines TRBV7-9 with TRBJ1-2, with D hard to call. Looked up from germline, CDR1 is SEHNR and CDR2 is FQNEAQ (reference sequence). The CDR3 is made up of 14 amino acids. Trimming cost V 5 bases and J 4 bases, with 14 bases left between them. The CDR3 DNA reads as TGTGCCAGCAGCCGGGCCATCAAGGGCTATGGCTACACCTTC. This gives the protein CASSRAIKGYGYTF. Looking up the rest from reference TRBV7-9 and TRBJ1-2 gives the full variable domain: DTGVSQNPRHKITKRGQNVTFRCDPISEHNRLYWYRQTLGQGPEFLTYFQNEAQLEKSRLLSDRFSAERPKGSFSTLEIQRTEQGDSAMYLCASSRAIKGYGYTFGSGTRLTVV.

J is TRBJ1-2 and V is TRBV6-6; perhaps TRBD1 as D (5 bases). The V and J ends lost 6 bases and 13 bases respectively, with 15 bases between them. The CDR3 runs to 11 residues. CDR1 is MNHNY and CDR2 is SVGAGI in the germline V gene (reference sequence). This CDR3 is CASRQQTAFTF. The CDR3, as DNA: TGTGCCAGCAGACAACAGACAGCCTTCACCTTC.

The rearrangement uses TRBV19 and TRBJ2-6; TRBD1 aligns across 11 bases. The CDR3 length is 17 residues. J lost 3 bases, V lost 5 bases, and 6 bases had no gene match. Per the germline V gene, CDR1 is LNHDA and CDR2 is SQIVND (reference sequence). CDR3 protein: CASSFGTGGSGANVLTF. For the CDR3, the DNA is TGTGCCAGTAGTTTCGGGACAGGGGGTAGTGGGGCCAACGTCCTGACTTTC.

V is TRBV13 and J is TRBJ2-7; D is possibly TRBD2 (6 bases). V dropped 2 bases and J dropped 4 bases, with 9 bases sitting between them. The V gene's germline CDR1 is PRHDT and CDR2 FYEKMQ (reference sequence). The CDR3 sequence is 13 residues long. This CDR3 reads CASSLRLEYEQYF. The CDR3 DNA reads TGTGCCAGCAGCTTAAGACTAGAATACGAGCAGTACTTC.

The chain joins TRBV7-9 to TRBJ2-1; 8 positions agree with TRBD2. The trim removed 3 bases at V and 0 bases at J, leaving 4 bases unmatched. The CDR3 is 16 amino acids. Germline CDR1 SEHNR, CDR2 FQNEAQ (reference sequence). The CDR3 here is CASSFSGEVSYNEQFF. DNA for the CDR3: TGTGCCAGCAGCTTTAGCGGGGAGGTCTCCTACAATGAGCAGTTCTTC.

The chain couples TRBV19 to TRBJ1-1; a weak D match, TRBD1 (5 bases). The CDR3 runs to 15 residues. The V gene's germline CDR1 is LNHDA and CDR2 SQIVND (reference sequence). V was trimmed by 6 bases and J by 4 bases, leaving 18 bases between them. The CDR3 DNA is TGTGCCAGTAGAAGGGGAACCCGGGGCCTCACTGAAGCTTTCTTT. Its translation is CASRRGTRGLTEAFF.

The chain uses TRBV7-8 and TRBJ2-7, with a weak D call TRBD1 (6 bases). Germline CDR1 and CDR2: SGHVS and FQNEAQ. The CDR3 sequence is 13 residues long. V gave up 4 bases and J gave up 1 base, with 8 bases separating them. CDR3 amino acids: CASSYGQSYEQYF. The CDR3 DNA is TGTGCCAGCAGCTATGGACAGTCCTACGAGCAGTACTTC.

The V call is TRBV28, the J call TRBJ2-5; D possibly corresponds to TRBD2 (5 bases). Germline-derived CDR1 and CDR2 are MDHEN and SYDVKM. Trimming shortened V by 2 bases and J by 2 bases, and 6 bases separated the two germline ends. The CDR3 spans 13 residues. The CDR3 DNA sequence: TGTGCCAGCAGTTTAGGGAGACAAGAGACCCAGTACTTC. Its translation: CASSLGRQETQYF.

The chain links TRBV2 to TRBJ1-2, with 9 bases fitting TRBD1. V was pared by 8 bases and J by 6 bases, with 4 bases of the junction left unmatched. The CDR3 extends over 12 amino acids. Germline loops: CDR1 SNHLY, CDR2 FYNNEI. The CDR3 DNA reads as TGTGCCAGCGGGGACAGGGTCGATGGCTACACCTTC. Amino acids: CASGDRVDGYTF.

This chain joins TRBV7-6 and TRBJ2-3, with D perhaps given as TRBD1 or TRBD2 (5 bases each). V lost 7 bases and J 4 bases, leaving 12 bases between the germline ends. CDR3 length: 13 amino acids. The germline gives CDR1 SGHVS, CDR2 FNYEAQ. CDR3 region: CASNWDPADTQYF. In nucleotides, the CDR3 is TGTGCCAGCAACTGGGACCCGGCAGATACGCAGTATTTT. Combining the CDR3 with reference TRBV7-6 and TRBJ2-3 gives the whole variable domain GAGVSQSPRYKVTKRGQDVALRCDPISGHVSLYWYRQALGQGPEFLTYFNYEAQQDKSGLPNDRFSAERPEGSISTLTIQRTEQRDSAMYRCASNWDPADTQYFGPGTRLTVL.

The rearrangement links TRBV14 to TRBJ2-7; 8 positions agree with TRBD2. The CDR3 is 21 amino acids. The junction had 20 bases not matched to a gene; V was cut back by 1 base and J by 0 bases. The V gene's germline CDR1 is SGHDN and CDR2 FVKESK. The CDR3 DNA reads TGTGCCAGCAGCCAAGGACTTGAGGGGAGCGAGACTAGCGTCCCCTCCTACGAGCAGTACTTC. Amino acid sequence: CASSQGLEGSETSVPSYEQYF.

The CDR3 sequence is CATSGGGSYNEQFF. The CDR3 DNA reads TGCGCCACGAGCGGGGGAGGTTCCTACAATGAGCAGTTCTTC. The gene calls are TRBV5-1 and TRBJ2-1; 8 bases map to TRBD2. V was pared by 9 bases and J by 1 base, with 6 bases of the junction left unmatched. Germline CDR1 reads SGHRS; CDR2 reads YFSETQ. CDR3 length: 14 residues.

The J gene is TRBJ2-1, the V gene TRBV30, with D possibly being TRBD2 (6 bases). Germline V gene data show CDR1 as GTSNPN and CDR2 as SVGIG (reference sequence). V was clipped by 0 bases and J by 4 bases, with 10 bases between them. CDR3 length: 14 amino acids. The CDR3 sequence is CAWSVRDFYNEQFF. The CDR3 nucleotides are TGTGCCTGGAGTGTAAGGGACTTTTACAATGAGCAGTTCTTC.

The J gene is TRBJ2-1, the V gene TRBV19; D unresolved. With 3 bases removed from V and 7 bases from J, the gap between germline ends came to 4 bases. The germline gives CDR1 LNHDA, CDR2 SQIVND (reference sequence). The CDR3 length is 11 residues. CDR3: CASSIANEQFF. CDR3 bases: TGTGCCAGTAGTATTGCGAATGAGCAGTTCTTC.

The chain links TRBV6-1 to TRBJ1-5, with D uncertain. The germline gives CDR1 MNHNS, CDR2 SASEGT. This CDR3 comprises 13 residues. Trimming cost V 3 bases and J 5 bases, with 8 bases left between them. CDR3 amino acids: CASSDLYDQPQHF. The CDR3 nucleotides read TGTGCCAGCAGTGACCTCTACGATCAGCCCCAGCATTTT.